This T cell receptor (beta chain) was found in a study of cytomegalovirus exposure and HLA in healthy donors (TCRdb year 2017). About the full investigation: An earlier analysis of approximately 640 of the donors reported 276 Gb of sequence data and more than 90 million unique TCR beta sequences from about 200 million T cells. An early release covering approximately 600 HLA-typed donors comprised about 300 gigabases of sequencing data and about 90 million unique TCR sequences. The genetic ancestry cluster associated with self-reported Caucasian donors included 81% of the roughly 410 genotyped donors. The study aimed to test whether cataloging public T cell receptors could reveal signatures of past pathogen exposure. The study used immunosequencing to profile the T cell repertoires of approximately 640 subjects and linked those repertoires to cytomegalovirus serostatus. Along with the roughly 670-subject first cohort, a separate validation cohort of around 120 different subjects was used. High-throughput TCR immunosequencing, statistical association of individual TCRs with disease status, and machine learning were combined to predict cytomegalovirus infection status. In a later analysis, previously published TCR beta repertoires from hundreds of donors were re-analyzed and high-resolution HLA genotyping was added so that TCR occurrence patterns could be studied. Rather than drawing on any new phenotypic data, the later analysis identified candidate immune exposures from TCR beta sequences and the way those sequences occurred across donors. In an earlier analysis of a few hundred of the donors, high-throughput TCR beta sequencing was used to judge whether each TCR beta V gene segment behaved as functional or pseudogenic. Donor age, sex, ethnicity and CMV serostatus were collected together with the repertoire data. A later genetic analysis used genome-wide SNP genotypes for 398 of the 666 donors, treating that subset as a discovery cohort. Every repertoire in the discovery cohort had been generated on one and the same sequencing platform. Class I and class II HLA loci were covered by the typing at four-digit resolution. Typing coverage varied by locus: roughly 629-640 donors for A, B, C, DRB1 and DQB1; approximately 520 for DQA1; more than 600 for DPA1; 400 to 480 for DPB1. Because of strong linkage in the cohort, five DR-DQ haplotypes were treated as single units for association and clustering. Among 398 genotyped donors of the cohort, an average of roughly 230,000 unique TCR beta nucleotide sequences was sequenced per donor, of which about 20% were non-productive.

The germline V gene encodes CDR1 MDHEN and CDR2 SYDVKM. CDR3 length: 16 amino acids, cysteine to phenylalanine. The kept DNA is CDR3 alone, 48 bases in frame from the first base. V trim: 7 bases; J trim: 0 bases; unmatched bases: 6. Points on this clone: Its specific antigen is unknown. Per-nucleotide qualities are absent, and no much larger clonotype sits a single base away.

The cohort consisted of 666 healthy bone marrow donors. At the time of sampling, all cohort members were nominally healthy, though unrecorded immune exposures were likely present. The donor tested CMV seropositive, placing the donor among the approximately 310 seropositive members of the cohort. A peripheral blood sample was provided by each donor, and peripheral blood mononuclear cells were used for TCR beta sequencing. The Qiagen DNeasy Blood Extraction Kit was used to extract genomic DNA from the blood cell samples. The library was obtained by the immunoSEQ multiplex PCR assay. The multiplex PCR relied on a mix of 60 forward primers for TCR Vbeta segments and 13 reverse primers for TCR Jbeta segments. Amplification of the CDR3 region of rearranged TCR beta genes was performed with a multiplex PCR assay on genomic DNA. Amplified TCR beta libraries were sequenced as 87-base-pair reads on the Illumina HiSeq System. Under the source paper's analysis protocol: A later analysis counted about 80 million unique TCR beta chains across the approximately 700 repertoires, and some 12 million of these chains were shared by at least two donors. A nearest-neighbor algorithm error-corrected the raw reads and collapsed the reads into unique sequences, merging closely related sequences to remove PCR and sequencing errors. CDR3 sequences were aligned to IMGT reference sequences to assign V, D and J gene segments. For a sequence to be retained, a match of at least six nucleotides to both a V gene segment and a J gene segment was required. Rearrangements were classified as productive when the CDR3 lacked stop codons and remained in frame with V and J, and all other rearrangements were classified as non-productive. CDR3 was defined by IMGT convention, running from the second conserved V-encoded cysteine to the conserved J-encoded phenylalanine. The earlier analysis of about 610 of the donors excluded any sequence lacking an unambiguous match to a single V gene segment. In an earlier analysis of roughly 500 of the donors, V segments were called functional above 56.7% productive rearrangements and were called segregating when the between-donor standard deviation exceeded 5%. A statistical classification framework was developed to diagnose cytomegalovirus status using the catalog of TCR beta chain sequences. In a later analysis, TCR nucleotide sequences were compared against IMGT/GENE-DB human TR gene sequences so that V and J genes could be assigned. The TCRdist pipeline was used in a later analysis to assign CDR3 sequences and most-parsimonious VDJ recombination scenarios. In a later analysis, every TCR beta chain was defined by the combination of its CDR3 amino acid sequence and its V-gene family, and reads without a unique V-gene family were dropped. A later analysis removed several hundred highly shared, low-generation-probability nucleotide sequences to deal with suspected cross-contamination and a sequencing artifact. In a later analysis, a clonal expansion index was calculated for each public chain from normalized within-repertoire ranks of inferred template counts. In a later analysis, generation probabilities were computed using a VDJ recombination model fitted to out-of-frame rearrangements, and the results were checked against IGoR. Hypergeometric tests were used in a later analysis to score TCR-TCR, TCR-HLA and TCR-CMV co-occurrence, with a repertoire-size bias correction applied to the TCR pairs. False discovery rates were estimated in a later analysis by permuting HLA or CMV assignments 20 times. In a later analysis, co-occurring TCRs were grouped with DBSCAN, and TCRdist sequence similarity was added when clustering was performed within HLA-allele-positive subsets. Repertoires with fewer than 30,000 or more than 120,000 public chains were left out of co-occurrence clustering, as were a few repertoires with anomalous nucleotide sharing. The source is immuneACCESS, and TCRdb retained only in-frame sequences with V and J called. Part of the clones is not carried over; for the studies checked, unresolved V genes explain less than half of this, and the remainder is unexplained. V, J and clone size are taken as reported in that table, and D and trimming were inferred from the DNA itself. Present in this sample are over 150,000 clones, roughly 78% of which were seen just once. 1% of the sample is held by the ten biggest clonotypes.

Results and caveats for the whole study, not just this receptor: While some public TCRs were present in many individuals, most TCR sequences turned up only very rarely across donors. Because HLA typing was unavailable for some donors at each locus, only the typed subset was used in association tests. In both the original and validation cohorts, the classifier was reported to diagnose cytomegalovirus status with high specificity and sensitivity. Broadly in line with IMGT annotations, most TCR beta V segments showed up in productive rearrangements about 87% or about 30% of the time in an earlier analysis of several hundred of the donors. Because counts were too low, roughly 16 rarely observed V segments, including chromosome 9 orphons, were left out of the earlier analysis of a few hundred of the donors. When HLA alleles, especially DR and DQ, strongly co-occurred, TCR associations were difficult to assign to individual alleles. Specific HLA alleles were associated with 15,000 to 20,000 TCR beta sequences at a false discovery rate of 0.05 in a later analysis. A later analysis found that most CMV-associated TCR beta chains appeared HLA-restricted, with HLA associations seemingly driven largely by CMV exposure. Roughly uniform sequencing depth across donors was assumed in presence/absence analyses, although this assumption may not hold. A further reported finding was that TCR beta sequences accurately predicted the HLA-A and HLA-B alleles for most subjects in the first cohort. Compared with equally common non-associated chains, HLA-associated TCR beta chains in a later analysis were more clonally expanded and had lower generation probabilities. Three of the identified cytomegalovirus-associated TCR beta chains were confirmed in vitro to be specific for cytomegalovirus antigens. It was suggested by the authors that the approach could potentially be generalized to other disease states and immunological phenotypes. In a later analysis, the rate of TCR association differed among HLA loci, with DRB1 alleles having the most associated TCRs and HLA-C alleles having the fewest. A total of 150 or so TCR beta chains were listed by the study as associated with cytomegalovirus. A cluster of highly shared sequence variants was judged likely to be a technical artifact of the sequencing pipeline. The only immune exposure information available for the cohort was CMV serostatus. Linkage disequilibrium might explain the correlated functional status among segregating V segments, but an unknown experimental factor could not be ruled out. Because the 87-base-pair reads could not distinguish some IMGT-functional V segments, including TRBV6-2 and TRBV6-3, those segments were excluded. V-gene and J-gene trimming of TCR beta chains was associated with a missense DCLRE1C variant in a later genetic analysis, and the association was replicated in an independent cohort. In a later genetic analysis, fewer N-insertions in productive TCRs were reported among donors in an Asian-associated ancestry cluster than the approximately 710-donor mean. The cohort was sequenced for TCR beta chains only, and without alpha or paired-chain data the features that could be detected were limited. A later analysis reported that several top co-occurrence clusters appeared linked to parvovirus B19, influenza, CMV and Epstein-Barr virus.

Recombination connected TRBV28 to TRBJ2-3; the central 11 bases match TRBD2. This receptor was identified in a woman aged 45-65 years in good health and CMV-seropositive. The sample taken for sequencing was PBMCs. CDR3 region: CASNLAGGRSTDTQYF. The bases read TGTGCCAGCAACCTAGCGGGAGGTAGGAGCACAGATACGCAGTATTTT.